What follows describes a single T cell receptor beta chain. Its antigen is currently not known. Base qualities are not at hand, and no much larger clone is one base apart. Sorted unstimulated T cells and proliferating T cells recovered from mixed lymphocyte reactions were subjected to TCRbeta CDR3 sequencing. Fresh whole blood from more than 9 HLA-typed healthy donors served as the source for isolating PBMCs. The data derive from a study of siplizumab effects on memory and regulatory T cells (dated by TCRdb to about 2019). The study in broad terms: The study looked at the effect of siplizumab, an anti-CD2 antibody, on alloreactive T-cell subsets in allogeneic mixed lymphocyte reactions made from human PBMCs. The paper as a whole reports these results and caveats: Among mappable alloreactive CD4+ clones, the Treg-derived fraction averaged about 75% with siplizumab versus 25% to 30% in control reactions. Whether proliferating Tregs from siplizumab cultures were suppressive was not functionally confirmed. Greater diversity appeared to be present in unstimulated naive T cells than in memory T cells, and a substantial contribution to the alloresponse seemed to be made by naive cells. The cumulative frequency of alloreactive sequences that could be traced back to unstimulated CD4+ memory T cells was significantly reduced by siplizumab. Because sequences below about 10^-5 frequency were poorly captured, only a minor fraction of alloreactive clones could be mapped to unstimulated subsets. For roughly 75-96% of proliferating CD4+ or CD8+ clones, no naive or memory phenotype could be assigned.

Library method: the immunoSEQ multiplex PCR assay. The deep sequencing platform assayed about 10^5 TCR templates per sample. Genomic DNA extracted from sorted T cells was used for TCRbeta CDR3 sequencing. Per the authors' processing: Clonal analysis of TCRbeta CDR3 data was done in the R programming language. Unstimulated samples were compared with post-reaction CFSE-low samples to define alloreactive CD4+ and CD8+ clones. By matching sequences to the repertoires of sorted unstimulated Treg and non-Treg cells, each alloreactive CD4+ clone was assigned a regulatory or non-regulatory origin. The immuneACCESS repertoire file appears here via TCRdb, limited to in-frame rearrangements. These files lack a portion of the clones; in checked studies, under half of the deficit traces to unresolved V genes, and the cause of the others is not known. The V and J calls and the clone size are those of that table, but D and trimming were determined from the DNA. The sample data list approximately 68,000 clones, and 91% of these were observed just once. The ten largest clonotypes hold over 25% of the sample.

The junction shows trimming of 1 base on V and 2 bases on J, and the gene matches do not reach 10 bases of it. Looking up the germline V gene (reference sequence) yields CDR1 SEHNR and CDR2 FQNEAQ. The CDR3 starts with the cysteine, ends with the phenylalanine, and has 18 residues. The only DNA kept is the CDR3, 54 bases in frame from the first base. The source material was CD8+ T cells sorted from blood. Recombination joined TRBV7-9 with TRBJ2-3, with 9 bases in between that match TRBD2. The sequence came from a human donor in good health. The CDR3 here reads CASSLVVLAGDFTDTQYF. In nucleotide form, the sequence is TGTGCCAGCAGCTTAGTTGTCTTAGCGGGAGATTTCACAGATACGCAGTATTTT. The entire variable domain, with the stretches around the CDR3 drawn from the reference TRBV7-9 and TRBJ2-3 proteins, is DTGVSQNPRHKITKRGQNVTFRCDPISEHNRLYWYRQTLGQGPEFLTYFQNEAQLEKSRLLSDRFSAERPKGSFSTLEIQRTEQGDSAMYLCASSLVVLAGDFTDTQYFGPGTRLTVL.